The entry below gives a single TCR beta chain sequence along with its context. This sample stems from a study of blood T cell repertoires in COVID-19. As originally analysed: Scientists estimated how many nucleated cells there were by amplifying reference gene primers. TCRdb's copy holds only in-frame clones and misses some; the assay was immunoSEQ multiplex PCR. D and trimming come from the DNA, and the V and J calls and clone size come from that table. The sample holds 150,000 to 200,000 clones, 65% to 85% seen once. Germline loops: CDR1 LGHDT, CDR2 YNNKEL (reference sequence). Trimming removed 1 base from V and 0 bases from J; junction bases left unmatched: 7. This CDR3 has 17 residues.

This sequence was found in a woman aged 30 to 39 with acute or convalescent COVID-19. Material for sequencing was peripheral blood. This chain uses TRBV3-1 (or the pseudogene TRBV3-2) with TRBJ1-1; the match to TRBD1 covers 8 bases. CDR3 DNA: TGTGCCAGCAGCCAAGCGATAGTGGACAGGGTGAACACTGAAGCTTTCTTT. It specifies CASSQAIVDRVNTEAFF.